These T cell receptor beta chains were read from a single sample in a study of blood T cell repertoires in COVID-19. Sequencing was performed with immunoSEQ multiplex PCR; in TCRdb, only in-frame clones are kept and a portion is missing. The profile shows roughly 280,000 clones, around 90% of them singletons. Sequenced material: peripheral blood. The receptors were sampled from a woman aged 45 to 65 who had recovered from COVID-19. Each CDR3 is given with its conserved first and last residue. A D gene is named only where the DNA matches it firmly. Some rows mark clone size as missing; the rest say once, few, many or name a class of expanded clone.

- TRBD1 TRBJ1-2 TRBV27 17 TGTGCCAGCAGTTTTCTTAGGGGGCAAAGTGTAAGCTATGGCTACACCTTC CASSFLRGQSVSYGYTF
- TRBD1 TRBJ1-1 TRBV4-2 14 TGTGCCAGCAGCCAAGGGGACAGGGAGACTGAAGCTTTCTTT CASSQGDRETEAFF
- TRBD2 TRBJ2-5 TRBV6-6 16 TGTGCCAGCAGTTCATTCCAGCGGGAGCCTCAAGAGACCCAGTACTTC CASSSFQREPQETQYF
- - TRBJ1-4 TRBV6-2/TRBV6-3 16 TGTGCCAGCAGCCGGAGAGGGGGTGAGTATTATGAAAAACTGTTTTTT CASSRRGGEYYEKLFF
- - TRBJ1-2 TRBV7-2 16 TGTGCCAGCAGCACTCGCCGGGACTCCTCCATCTATGGCTACACCTTC CASSTRRDSSIYGYTF
- TRBD2 TRBJ2-1 TRBV4-3 16 TGCGCCAGCAGCCAGTTTAGTGGACTAGCGGGACAGGAGCAGTTCTTC CASSQFSGLAGQEQFF
- TRBD2 TRBJ2-3 TRBV9 15 TGTGCCAGCAGCGTAGAGGGCGGGGGGGCAGATACGCAGTATTTT CASSVEGGGADTQYF
few - TRBJ1-2 TRBV29-1 10 TGCAGCGTTTCAGGGTTTGGCTACACCTTC CSVSGFGYTF
- - TRBJ1-1 TRBV5-1 14 TGCGCCAGCAGCTCAGGTAGTTTGAACACTGAAGCTTTCTTT CASSSGSLNTEAFF
once - TRBJ2-3 TRBV5-1 17 TGCGCCAGCAGCTTGGAATCGTGGGACACTCTCACAGATACGCAGTATTTT CASSLESWDTLTDTQYF
- - TRBJ1-2 TRBV7-9 13 TGTGCCAGCAGCTACGGACAGAACTATGGCTACACCTTC CASSYGQNYGYTF
- TRBD1 TRBJ1-1 TRBV3-1/TRBV3-2 15 TGTGCCAGCAGCCTAAGACAGGGACTGAACACTGAAGCTTTCTTT CASSLRQGLNTEAFF
- - TRBJ2-3 TRBV21-1 15 TGTGCCAGCAGAAAGCACTTCGGAGGGGCGGATACGCAGTATTTT CASRKHFGGADTQYF
- - TRBJ2-3 TRBV6-2/TRBV6-3 15 TGTGCCAGCAGCCCCCTTAGCGGACTTAGGGATACGCAGTATTTT CASSPLSGLRDTQYF
- TRBD1 TRBJ1-6 TRBV10-1 19 TGCGCCAGGGAAGAACGGGGTAGGGACAGGGGACTGTATAATTCACCCCTCCACTTT CAREERGRDRGLYNSPLHF
- TRBD1 TRBJ2-7 TRBV29-1 15 TGCAGCGTTGAAGATCCCGGGACAGGGGCCTACGAGCAGTACTTC CSVEDPGTGAYEQYF
once TRBD2 TRBJ2-1 TRBV10-3 14 TGTGCCAAATGGGCAAAGACTAGCCCACCTGAGCAGTTCTTC CAKWAKTSPPEQFF
- - TRBJ1-3 TRBV9 15 TGTGCCAGCAGCGTAGCTCGCCAGGGCGGGGACACCATATATTTT CASSVARQGGDTIYF
- TRBD1 TRBJ2-2 TRBV5-1 14 TGCGCCAGCAGCGTCACAGGGGATACCGGGGAGCTGTTTTTT CASSVTGDTGELFF
- - TRBJ2-1 TRBV9 18 TGTGCCAGCAGCGTGAGCCGGGAGACTAGTATCTCCTACAATGAGCAGTTCTTC CASSVSRETSISYNEQFF
- - TRBJ2-3 TRBV7-9 13 TGTGCCAGCAGCGCTACCGGGACAGATACGCAGTATTTT CASSATGTDTQYF
- - TRBJ2-3 TRBV27 10 TGTGCCAGCACCTCGGATACGCAGTATTTT CASTSDTQYF
- - TRBJ1-1 TRBV4-3 13 TGCGCCAGCAGCCAGTCTAGGAGGGGTGAAGCTTTCTTT CASSQSRRGEAFF
- - TRBJ1-2 TRBV28 15 TGTGCCAGTATCTCTGGTTCGTCTAACTATTATGGCTACACCTTC CASISGSSNYYGYTF
- TRBD1 TRBJ2-7 TRBV29-1 12 TGCAGCGCTGAGACAGGGTTCTACGAGCAGTACTTC CSAETGFYEQYF
- - TRBJ2-6 TRBV28 16 TGTGCCAGCAGTTTGCCCGACAGGCCTGGGGCCAACGTCCTGACTTTC CASSLPDRPGANVLTF
- TRBD2 TRBJ2-7 TRBV5-1 14 TGCGCCAGCAGCCCCACTAGCGGAAACTACGAGCAGTACTTC CASSPTSGNYEQYF
- - TRBJ1-2 TRBV28 16 TGTGCCAGCAGTTTACCCCCAGGGGCAGGGCCACCTGGCTACACCTTC CASSLPPGAGPPGYTF
- TRBD2 TRBJ2-1 TRBV7-3 15 TGTGCCAGCAGCTTAACCCGGGGGGGCCGAATTGAGCAGTTCTTC CASSLTRGGRIEQFF
- TRBD2 TRBJ2-5 TRBV6-5 13 TGTGCCAGCAGACGGGGGGGCGGGGAGACCCAGTACTTC CASRRGGGETQYF
- - TRBJ1-4 TRBV5-1 16 TGCGCCAGCAGCTTGGATCCAGATGCAACTAATGAAAAACTGTTTTTT CASSLDPDATNEKLFF
once TRBD1 TRBJ1-2 TRBV4-3 15 TGCGCCAGCAGCCAGGACAGGACCTTAAACTATGGCTACACCTTC CASSQDRTLNYGYTF
- TRBD1 TRBJ1-2 TRBV28 13 TGTGCCAGCAGACCGGGACAGATCTATGGCTACACCTTC CASRPGQIYGYTF
- - TRBJ1-1 TRBV5-1 16 TGCGCCAGCGGCTACTCAGGCGGGGGGCGTGACACTGAAGCTTTCTTT CASGYSGGGRDTEAFF
- TRBD2 TRBJ2-1 TRBV18 15 TGTGCCAGCTCGCCGGGACTAGCGGACTACAATGAGCAGTTCTTC CASSPGLADYNEQFF
- TRBD1 TRBJ1-1 TRBV9 15 TGTGCCAGCAGCGTAGTAGACAGGGGTAACACTGAAGCTTTCTTT CASSVVDRGNTEAFF
- TRBD1 TRBJ1-1 TRBV4-3 15 TGCGCCAGCAGCCAAGATGAGGGGGCGCGTACTGAAGCTTTCTTT CASSQDEGARTEAFF
- TRBD1 TRBJ1-1 TRBV6-5 14 TGTGCCAGCAGCCGCGGACAGGGCTACACTGAAGCTTTCTTT CASSRGQGYTEAFF
once TRBD1 TRBJ2-5 TRBV28 15 TGTGCCAGCAGCACCCCAGGACAGGGGCGAGAGACCCAGTACTTC CASSTPGQGRETQYF
- - TRBJ1-1 TRBV9 13 TGTGCCAGCAGCGTCGGGGGGCGGGCTGAAGCTTTCTTT CASSVGGRAEAFF
- TRBD1 TRBJ1-2 TRBV28 17 TGTGCCAGCAGTCCGGAACTTACAGGGGGGAAGGACTATGGCTACACCTTC CASSPELTGGKDYGYTF
- - TRBJ2-1 TRBV18 12 TGTGCCAGCTCACCTAGTAGAAATGAGCAGTTCTTC CASSPSRNEQFF
- - TRBJ2-2 TRBV24-1 14 TGTGCCACCAGCAGACCGGAGGGGACCGGGGAGCTGTTTTTT CATSRPEGTGELFF
- - TRBJ1-2 TRBV5-4 12 TGTGCCAGCAGCCGAGAGGACTCTGGCTACACCTTC CASSREDSGYTF
- TRBD1 TRBJ1-1 TRBV6-5 13 TGTGCCAGCAACGACAGGGGGCCCACTGAAGCTTTCTTT CASNDRGPTEAFF
- TRBD1 TRBJ1-5 TRBV28 16 TGTGCCAGCAGTCCCCGCGGGACAGGGGGTGGTCAGCCCCAGCATTTT CASSPRGTGGGQPQHF
- TRBD1 TRBJ2-7 TRBV27 15 TGTGCCAGCTGGGTTACCGGGACAGGGGTTGGAGGGCAGTACTTC CASWVTGTGVGGQYF
- TRBD1 TRBJ2-3 TRBV9 16 TGTGCCAGCAGCGTAGCTGGGGGACAGGGCACAGATACGCAGTATTTT CASSVAGGQGTDTQYF
- - TRBJ2-1 TRBV27 14 TGTGCCAGCAGTTTAAAACAGGCGTTTAATGAGCAGTTCTTC CASSLKQAFNEQFF